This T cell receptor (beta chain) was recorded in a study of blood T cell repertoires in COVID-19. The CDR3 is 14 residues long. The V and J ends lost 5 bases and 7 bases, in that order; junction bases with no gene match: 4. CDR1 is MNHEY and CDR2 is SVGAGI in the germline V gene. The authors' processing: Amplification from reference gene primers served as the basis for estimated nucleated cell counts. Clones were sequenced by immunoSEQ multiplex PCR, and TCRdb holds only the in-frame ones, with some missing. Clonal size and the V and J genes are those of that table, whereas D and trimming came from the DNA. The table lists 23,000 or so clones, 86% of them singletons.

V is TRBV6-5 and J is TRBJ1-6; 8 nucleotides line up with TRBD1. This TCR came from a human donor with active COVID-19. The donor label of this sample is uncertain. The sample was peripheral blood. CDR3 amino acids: CASSPWDRNSPLHF. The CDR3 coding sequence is TGTGCCAGCAGTCCTTGGGACAGGAATTCACCCCTCCACTTT.